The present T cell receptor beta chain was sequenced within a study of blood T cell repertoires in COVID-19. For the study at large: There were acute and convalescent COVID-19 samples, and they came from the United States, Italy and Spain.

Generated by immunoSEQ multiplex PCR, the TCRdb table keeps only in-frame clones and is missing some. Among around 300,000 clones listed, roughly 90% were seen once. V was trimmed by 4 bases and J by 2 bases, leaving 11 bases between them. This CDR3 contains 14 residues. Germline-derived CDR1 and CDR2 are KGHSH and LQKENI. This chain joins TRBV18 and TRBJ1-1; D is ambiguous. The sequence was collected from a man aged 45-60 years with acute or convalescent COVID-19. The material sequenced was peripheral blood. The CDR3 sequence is CASSLQAFNTEAFF. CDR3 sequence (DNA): TGTGCCAGCTCACTTCAGGCATTTAACACTGAAGCTTTCTTT. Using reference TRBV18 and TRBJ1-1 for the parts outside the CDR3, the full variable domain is NAGVMQNPRHLVRRRGQEARLRCSPMKGHSHVYWYRQLPEEGLKFMVYLQKENIIDESGMPKERFSAEFPKEGPSILRIQQVVRGDSAAYFCASSLQAFNTEAFFGQGTRLTVV.